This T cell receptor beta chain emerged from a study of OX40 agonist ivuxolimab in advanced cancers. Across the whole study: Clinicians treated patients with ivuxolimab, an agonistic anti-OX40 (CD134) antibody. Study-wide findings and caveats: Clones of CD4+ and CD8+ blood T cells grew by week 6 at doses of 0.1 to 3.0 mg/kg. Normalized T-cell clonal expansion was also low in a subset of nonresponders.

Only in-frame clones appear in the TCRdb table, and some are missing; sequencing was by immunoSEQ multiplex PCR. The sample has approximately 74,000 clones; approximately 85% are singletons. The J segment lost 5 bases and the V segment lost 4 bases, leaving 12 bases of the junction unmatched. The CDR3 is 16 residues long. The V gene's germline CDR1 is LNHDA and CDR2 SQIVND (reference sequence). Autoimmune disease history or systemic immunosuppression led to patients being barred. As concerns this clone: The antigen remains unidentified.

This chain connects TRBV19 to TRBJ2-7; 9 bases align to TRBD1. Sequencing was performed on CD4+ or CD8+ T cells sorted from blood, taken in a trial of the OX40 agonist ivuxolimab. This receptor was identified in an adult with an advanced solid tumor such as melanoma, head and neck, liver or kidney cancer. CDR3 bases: TGTGCCAGTAGTACAATTGACAGGGGGTCTAAGAACGAGCAGTACTTC. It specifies CASSTIDRGSKNEQYF. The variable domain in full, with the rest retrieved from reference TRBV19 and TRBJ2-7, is DGGITQSPKYLFRKEGQNVTLSCEQNLNHDAMYWYRQDPGQGLRLIYYSQIVNDFQKGDIAEGYSVSREKKESFPLTVTSAQKNPTAFYLCASSTIDRGSKNEQYFGPGTRLTVT.